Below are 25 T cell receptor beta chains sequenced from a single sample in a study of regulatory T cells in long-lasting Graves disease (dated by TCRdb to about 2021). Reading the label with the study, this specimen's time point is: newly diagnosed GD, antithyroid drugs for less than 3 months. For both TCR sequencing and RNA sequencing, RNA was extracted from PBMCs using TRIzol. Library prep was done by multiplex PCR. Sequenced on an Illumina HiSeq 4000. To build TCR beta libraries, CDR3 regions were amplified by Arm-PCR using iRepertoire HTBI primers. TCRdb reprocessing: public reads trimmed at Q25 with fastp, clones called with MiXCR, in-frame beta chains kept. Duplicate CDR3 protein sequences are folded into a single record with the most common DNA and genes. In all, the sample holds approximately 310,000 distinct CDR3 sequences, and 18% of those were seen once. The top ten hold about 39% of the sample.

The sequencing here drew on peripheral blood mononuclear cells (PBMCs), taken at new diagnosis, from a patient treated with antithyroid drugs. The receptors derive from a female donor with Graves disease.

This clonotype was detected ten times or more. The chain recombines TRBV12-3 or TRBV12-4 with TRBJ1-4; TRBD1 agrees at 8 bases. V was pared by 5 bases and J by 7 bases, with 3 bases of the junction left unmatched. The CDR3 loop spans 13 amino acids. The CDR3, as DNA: TGTGCCAGCAGTACGGGACAGGCTGAAAAACTGTTTTTT. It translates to CASSTGQAEKLFF.

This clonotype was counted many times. The CDR3 DNA reads TGTGCCAGCTCTGATGGGAATGAAAAACTGTTTTTT. The encoded protein is CASSDGNEKLFF. This chain links TRBV18 with TRBJ1-4; D unclear. Trimming left V 6 bases short and J 5 bases short, with 7 bases between. The CDR3 consists of 12 residues. CDR1 and CDR2 (germline): KGHSH, LQKENI.

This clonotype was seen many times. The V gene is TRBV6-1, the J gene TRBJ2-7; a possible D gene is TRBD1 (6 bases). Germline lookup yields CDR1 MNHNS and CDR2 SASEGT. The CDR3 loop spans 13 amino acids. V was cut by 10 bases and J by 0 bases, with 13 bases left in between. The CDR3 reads CAIQRDISYEQYF. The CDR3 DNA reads TGTGCCATCCAACGGGACATCTCCTACGAGCAGTACTTC.

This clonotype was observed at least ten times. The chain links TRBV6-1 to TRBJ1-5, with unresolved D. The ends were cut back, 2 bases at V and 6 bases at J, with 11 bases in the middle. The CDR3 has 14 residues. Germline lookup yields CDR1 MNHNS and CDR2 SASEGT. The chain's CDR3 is CASSELSRAQPQHF. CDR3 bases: TGTGCCAGCAGTGAACTCTCTAGGGCTCAGCCCCAGCATTTT.

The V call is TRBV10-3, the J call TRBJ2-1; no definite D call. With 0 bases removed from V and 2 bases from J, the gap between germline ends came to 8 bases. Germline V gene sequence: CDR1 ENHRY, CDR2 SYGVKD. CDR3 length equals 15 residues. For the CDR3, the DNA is TGTGCCATCAGTGAGTCGACTGGAGCCTACAATGAGCAGTTCTTC. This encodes CAISESTGAYNEQFF.

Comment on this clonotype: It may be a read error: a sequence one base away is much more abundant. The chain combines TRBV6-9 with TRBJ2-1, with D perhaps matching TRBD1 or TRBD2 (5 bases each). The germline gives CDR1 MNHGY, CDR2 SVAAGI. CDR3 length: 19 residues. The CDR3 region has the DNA TGTGCCAGCAGTTACCCCCCCGGATGGGGACCGGCGAGCTACAATGAGCAGCTCTTC. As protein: CASSYPPGWGPASYNEQLF.

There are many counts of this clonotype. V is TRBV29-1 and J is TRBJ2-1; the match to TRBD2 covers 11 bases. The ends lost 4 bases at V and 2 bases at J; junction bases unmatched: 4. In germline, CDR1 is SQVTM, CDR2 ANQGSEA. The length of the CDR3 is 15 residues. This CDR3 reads CSVALAGGPYNEQFF. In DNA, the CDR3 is TGCAGCGTTGCCCTAGCGGGAGGTCCCTACAATGAGCAGTTCTTC.

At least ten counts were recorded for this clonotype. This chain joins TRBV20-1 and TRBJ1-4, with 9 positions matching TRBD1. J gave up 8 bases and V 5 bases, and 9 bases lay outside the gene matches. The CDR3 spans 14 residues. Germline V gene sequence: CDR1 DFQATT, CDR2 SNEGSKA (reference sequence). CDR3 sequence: CSALRDRVQEKLFF. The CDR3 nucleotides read TGCAGTGCTCTCCGGGACAGGGTCCAGGAAAAACTGTTTTTT.

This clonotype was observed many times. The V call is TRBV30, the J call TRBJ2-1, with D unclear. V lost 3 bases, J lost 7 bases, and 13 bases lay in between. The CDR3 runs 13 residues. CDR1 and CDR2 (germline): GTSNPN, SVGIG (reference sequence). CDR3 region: CAWSRNYQNEQFF. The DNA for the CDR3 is TGTGCCTGGAGCAGGAACTACCAAAATGAGCAGTTCTTC.

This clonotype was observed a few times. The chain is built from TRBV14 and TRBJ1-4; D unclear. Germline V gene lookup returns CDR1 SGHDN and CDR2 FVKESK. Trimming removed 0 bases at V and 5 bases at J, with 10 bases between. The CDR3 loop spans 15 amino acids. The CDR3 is CASSQDWTGNEKLFF. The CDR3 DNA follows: TGTGCCAGCAGCCAAGATTGGACGGGGAATGAAAAACTGTTTTTT.

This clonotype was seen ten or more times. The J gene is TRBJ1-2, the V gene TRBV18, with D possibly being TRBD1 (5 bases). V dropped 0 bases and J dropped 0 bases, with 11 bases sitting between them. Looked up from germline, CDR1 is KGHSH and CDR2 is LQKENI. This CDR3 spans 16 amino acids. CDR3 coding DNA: TGTGCCAGCTCACCACCGGGACGGAACACTAACTATGGCTACACCTTC. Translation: CASSPPGRNTNYGYTF. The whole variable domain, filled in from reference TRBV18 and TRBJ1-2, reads NAGVMQNPRHLVRRRGQEARLRCSPMKGHSHVYWYRQLPEEGLKFMVYLQKENIIDESGMPKERFSAEFPKEGPSILRIQQVVRGDSAAYFCASSPPGRNTNYGYTFGSGTRLTVV.

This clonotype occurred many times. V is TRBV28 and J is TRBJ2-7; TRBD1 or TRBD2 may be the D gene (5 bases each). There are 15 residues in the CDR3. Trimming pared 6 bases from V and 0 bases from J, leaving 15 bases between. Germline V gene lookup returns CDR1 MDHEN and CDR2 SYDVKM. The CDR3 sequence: CASREPGTYSYEQYF. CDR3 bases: TGTGCCAGCAGGGAACCCGGGACGTACTCCTACGAGCAGTACTTC.

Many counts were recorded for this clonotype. Written as DNA, the CDR3 is TGTGCCAGCATCAGGAGGACACAGGAAGCTTTCTTT. This codes for CASIRRTQEAFF. J is TRBJ1-1 and V is TRBV6-1, with a possible D match to TRBD1 (5 bases). Germline V gives CDR1 MNHNS, CDR2 SASEGT. This CDR3 has 12 amino acids. V gave up 7 bases and J gave up 8 bases, with 14 bases separating them.

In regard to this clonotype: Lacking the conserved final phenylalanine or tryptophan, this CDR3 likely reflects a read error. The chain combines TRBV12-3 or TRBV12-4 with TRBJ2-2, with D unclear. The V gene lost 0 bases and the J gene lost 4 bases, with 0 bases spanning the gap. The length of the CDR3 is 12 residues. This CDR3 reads CASSLATGELFS. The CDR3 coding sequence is TGTGCCAGCAGTTTAGCCACCGGGGAGCTGTTTTCT.

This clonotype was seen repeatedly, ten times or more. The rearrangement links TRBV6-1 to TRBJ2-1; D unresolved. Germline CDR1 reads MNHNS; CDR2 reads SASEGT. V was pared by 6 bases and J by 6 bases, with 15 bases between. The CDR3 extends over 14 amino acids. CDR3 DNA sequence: TGTGCCAGCAGGCCCCTGGCCCCTCGCAATGAGCAGTTCTTC. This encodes CASRPLAPRNEQFF.

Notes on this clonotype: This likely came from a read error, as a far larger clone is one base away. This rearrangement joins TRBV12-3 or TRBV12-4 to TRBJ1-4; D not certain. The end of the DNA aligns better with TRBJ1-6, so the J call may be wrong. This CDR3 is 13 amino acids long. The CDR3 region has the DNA TGTGCCAGCACCAGGCGGCGGGGTTCACCCCTCCACTTT. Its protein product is CASTRRRGSPLHF.

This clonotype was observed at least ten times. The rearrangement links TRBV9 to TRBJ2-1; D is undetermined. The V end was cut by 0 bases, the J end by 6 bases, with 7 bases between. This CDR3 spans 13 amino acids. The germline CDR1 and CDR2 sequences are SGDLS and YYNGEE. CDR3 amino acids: CASSVAQVNEQFF. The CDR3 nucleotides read TGTGCCAGCAGCGTAGCCCAGGTCAATGAGCAGTTCTTC.

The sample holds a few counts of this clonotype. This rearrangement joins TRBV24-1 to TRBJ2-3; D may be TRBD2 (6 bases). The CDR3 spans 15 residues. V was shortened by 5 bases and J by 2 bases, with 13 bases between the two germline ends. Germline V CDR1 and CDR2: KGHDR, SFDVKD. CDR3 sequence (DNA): TGTGCCACCAGTGTCGGGACTTTCCTCACAGATACGCAGTATTTT. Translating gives CATSVGTFLTDTQYF.

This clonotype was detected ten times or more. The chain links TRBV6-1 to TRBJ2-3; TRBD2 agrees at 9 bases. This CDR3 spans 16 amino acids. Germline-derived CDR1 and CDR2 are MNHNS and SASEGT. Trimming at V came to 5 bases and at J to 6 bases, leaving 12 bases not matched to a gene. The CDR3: CASSPLAGLQGDTQYF. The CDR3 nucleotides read TGTGCCAGCAGTCCGCTAGCGGGGTTACAGGGGGATACGCAGTATTTT.

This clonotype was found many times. CDR3 coding DNA: TGTGCCAGCAGTTTATCTCCCACAGGGACAGCTTTCTTT. Encoded protein: CASSLSPTGTAFF. The rearrangement uses TRBV27 and TRBJ1-1; tentative D call: TRBD1 (6 bases). Trimming took off 0 bases at V and 10 bases at J, with 12 bases between the two ends. CDR3 length: 13 residues. Looked up from germline, CDR1 is MNHEY and CDR2 is SMNVEV (reference sequence).

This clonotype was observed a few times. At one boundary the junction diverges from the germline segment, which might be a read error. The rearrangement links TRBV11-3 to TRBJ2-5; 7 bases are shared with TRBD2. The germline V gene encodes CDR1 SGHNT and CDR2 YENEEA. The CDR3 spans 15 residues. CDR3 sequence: CASSLKREAYNEQSF. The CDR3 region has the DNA TGTGCCAGCAGCTTAAAACGGGAGGCCTACAATGAGCAGTCCTTC.

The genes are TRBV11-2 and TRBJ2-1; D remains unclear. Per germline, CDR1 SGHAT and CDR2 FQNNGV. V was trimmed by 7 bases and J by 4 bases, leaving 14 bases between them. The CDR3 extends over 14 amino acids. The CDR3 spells CASIPRADYNEQFF. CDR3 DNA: TGTGCCAGCATCCCTAGGGCGGATTACAATGAGCAGTTCTTC.

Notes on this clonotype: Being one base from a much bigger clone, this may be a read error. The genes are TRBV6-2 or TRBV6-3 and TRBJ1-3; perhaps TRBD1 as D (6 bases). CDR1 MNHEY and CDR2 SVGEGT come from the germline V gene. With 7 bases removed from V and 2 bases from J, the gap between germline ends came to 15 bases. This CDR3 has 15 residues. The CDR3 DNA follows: TGTGCCAGCACTCAGGGGATCCTAGCTGGAAACACCATATATTTT. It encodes CASTQGILAGNTIYF.

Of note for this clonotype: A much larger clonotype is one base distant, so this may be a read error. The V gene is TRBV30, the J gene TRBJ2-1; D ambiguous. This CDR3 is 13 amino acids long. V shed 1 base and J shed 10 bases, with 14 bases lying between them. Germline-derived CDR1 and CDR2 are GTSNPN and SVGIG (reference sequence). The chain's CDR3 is CAWSAAHSYEQFF. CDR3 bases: TGTGCCTGGAGTGCAGCTCACTCCTACGAGCAGTTCTTC.

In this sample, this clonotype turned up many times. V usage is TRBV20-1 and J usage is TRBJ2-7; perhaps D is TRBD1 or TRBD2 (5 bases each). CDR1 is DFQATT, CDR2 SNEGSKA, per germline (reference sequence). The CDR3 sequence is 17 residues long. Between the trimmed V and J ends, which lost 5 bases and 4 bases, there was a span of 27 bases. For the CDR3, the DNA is TGCAGTGCTTCCCACAGCCGCCGGGACCAGGGCTTATACGAGCAGTACTTC. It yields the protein CSASHSRRDQGLYEQYF.